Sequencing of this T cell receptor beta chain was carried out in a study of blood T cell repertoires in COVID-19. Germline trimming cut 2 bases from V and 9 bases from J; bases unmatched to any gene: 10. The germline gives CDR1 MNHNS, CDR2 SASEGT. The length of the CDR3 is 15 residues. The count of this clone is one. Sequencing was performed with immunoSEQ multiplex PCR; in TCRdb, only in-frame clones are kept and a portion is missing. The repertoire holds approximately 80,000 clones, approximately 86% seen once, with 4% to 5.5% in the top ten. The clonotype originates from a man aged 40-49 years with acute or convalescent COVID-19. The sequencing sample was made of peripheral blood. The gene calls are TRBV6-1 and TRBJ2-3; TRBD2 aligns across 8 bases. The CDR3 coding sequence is TGTGCCAGCAGTGAAAACCCGACTAGCGTCAGGACGCAGTATTTT. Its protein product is CASSENPTSVRTQYF.